Listed here are 5 T cell receptor beta chains from one sample, sequenced in a study of blood T cells in healthy people across ages. It was with a sample-barcoded 5' primer and a J-beta primer mix that a second PCR of about 6 to 11 cycles was run. TCRdb used MiXCR to reprocess the 5' RACE reads, holding one entry per CDR3 protein. The sample holds about 320,000 distinct CDR3 sequences, roughly 26% seen once. The sequenced sample was blood. These receptors all come from a woman in her 70s in good health.

This clonotype turned up a few times. At one end the junction does not follow the germline gene, possibly because of a read error. CDR3: CASSIKGLAGGPEFF. As DNA, the CDR3 is TGTGCCAGCAGTATAAAGGGACTAGCGGGAGGGCCAGAGTTCTTC. J is TRBJ2-5 and V is TRBV6-1; 16 bases agree with TRBD2. The CDR3 has 15 amino acids. Germline lookup yields CDR1 MNHNS and CDR2 SASEGT.

This clonotype has more than one count but fewer than ten. The chain links TRBV7-2 to TRBJ2-1; D possibly matches TRBD1 or TRBD2 (5 bases each). With 9 bases removed from V and 10 bases from J, the gap between germline ends came to 22 bases. Per germline, CDR1 SGHTA and CDR2 FQGNSA. This CDR3 has 14 residues. CDR3 nucleotide sequence: TGTGCCAGTGCCCCGGGGCTGGGGTTTGGGGAGCAGTTCTTC. The encoded protein is CASAPGLGFGEQFF.

This clonotype was seen a few times. The chain couples TRBV20-1 to TRBJ2-3; no definite D call. The germline V and J ends were trimmed by 6 bases and 5 bases, with 15 bases remaining between them. The germline V gene encodes CDR1 DFQATT and CDR2 SNEGSKA (reference sequence). The CDR3 consists of 13 residues. In DNA form, the CDR3 reads TGCAGTGCGGCGGACCCCCATGTAGATACGCAGTATTTT. Translated: CSAADPHVDTQYF.

The gene calls are TRBV5-1 and TRBJ1-4; D is possibly TRBD1 (6 bases). From germline, CDR1 is SGHRS and CDR2 YFSETQ. This CDR3 has 15 residues. V was cut by 2 bases and J by 3 bases, with 11 bases left in between. The CDR3 DNA is TGCGCCAGCAGCTTCGGGGGCAGCCCTAATGAAAAACTGTTTTTT. Its protein product is CASSFGGSPNEKLFF.

V and J are TRBV18 and TRBJ2-7; 11 bases align to TRBD2. Germline assignment: CDR1 KGHSH and CDR2 LQKENI. This CDR3 is 17 amino acids long. The ends lost 3 bases at V and 0 bases at J; junction bases unmatched: 7. Written as DNA, the CDR3 is TGTGCCAGCTCACCGGAGCCGGGACTAGCGGACTCCTACGAGCAGTACTTC. Protein: CASSPEPGLADSYEQYF.